This entry lists 10 T cell receptor beta chains sequenced from one sample in a study of response to subunit inactivated influenza vaccine. TCRdb itself ran the RT-PCR reads through MiXCR, one entry per CDR3 protein. This repertoire shows fewer than 700,000 distinct CDR3 sequences, 13% found once; its top ten account for roughly 13%. Sequenced material: PBMCs from blood, taken roughly 46 days after vaccination. The receptors derive from a man aged 50 or older who received an inactivated influenza vaccine.

This clonotype turned up a few times. CDR3 bases: TGCAGCGTTGACCGGGTCAGGCTCGATGATAATGGCTACACCTTC. This encodes CSVDRVRLDDNGYTF. The J gene is TRBJ1-2, the V gene TRBV29-1; no firm D call. The V gene lost 3 bases and the J gene lost 6 bases, with 20 bases spanning the gap. The CDR3 spans 15 residues. CDR1 and CDR2 (germline): SQVTM, ANQGSEA.

This clonotype was counted at least ten times. The J gene is TRBJ2-5, the V gene TRBV7-2; TRBD1 or TRBD2 may be the D gene (6 bases each). V was trimmed by 3 bases and J by 5 bases, leaving 13 bases between them. Germline CDR1 and CDR2: SGHTA and FQGNSA. The CDR3 totals 14 residues. The CDR3 sequence: CASSFLGGGETQYF. In DNA form, the CDR3 reads TGTGCCAGCAGCTTCCTTGGAGGGGGGGAGACCCAGTACTTC.

In this sample, this clonotype turned up many times. The chain joins TRBV7-9 to TRBJ1-2; TRBD1 matches 9 bases. The V gene end was trimmed by 5 bases and the J gene end by 5 bases; junction bases not matched to a gene: 6. This CDR3 is built from 14 residues. The germline CDR1 and CDR2 sequences are SEHNR and FQNEAQ (reference sequence). CDR3 DNA sequence: TGTGCCAGCAGCACCGGGACAGGGCTTTATGGCTACACCTTC. It encodes CASSTGTGLYGYTF.

Details on this clonotype: The junction and the germline gene differ at one end; a read error may be behind it. The gene calls are TRBV29-1 and TRBJ2-1; 7 positions match TRBD1. Germline V gives CDR1 SQVTM, CDR2 ANQGSEA. This CDR3 region has 12 residues. The CDR3 DNA reads TGCAGCGTTGTTGACAGGGACAAGGAGCAGTTCTTC. Residues: CSVVDRDKEQFF.

This clonotype turned up a few times. The V gene is TRBV7-2, the J gene TRBJ2-3, with D perhaps being TRBD1 or TRBD2 (5 bases each). This CDR3 contains 14 residues. Between the trimmed V and J ends, which lost 3 bases and 4 bases, there was a span of 11 bases. Germline loops: CDR1 SGHTA, CDR2 FQGNSA. CDR3 coding DNA: TGTGCCAGCAGCTTTGTGGGACCATCAGATACGCAGTATTTT. This sequence encodes CASSFVGPSDTQYF.

V and J are TRBV7-9 and TRBJ2-7; D is unresolved. CDR3 length equals 16 residues. CDR1 and CDR2 (germline): SEHNR, FQNEAQ (reference sequence). The V and J ends lost 4 bases and 0 bases respectively, with 16 bases between them. CDR3 nucleotide sequence: TGTGCCAGCAGCTCTCTAAACGGACGGAGCTCCTACGAGCAGTACTTC. Its translation: CASSSLNGRSSYEQYF.

This clonotype appeared a few times. The rearrangement joins TRBV28 to TRBJ2-3; 9 bases agree with TRBD2. There are 15 residues in the CDR3. Trimming took 4 bases from V and 3 from J; bases not matched to a gene: 5. CDR1 MDHEN and CDR2 SYDVKM come from the germline V gene. Here the CDR3 DNA reads TGTGCCAGCAGTTCGGGACTAGCCCCTACAGATACGCAGTATTTT. It is translated as CASSSGLAPTDTQYF.

This clonotype appeared once. V is TRBV4-2 and J is TRBJ2-5, with 11 bases identical to TRBD2. V dropped 0 bases and J dropped 4; count of bases not matched to a gene: 4. The CDR3 has 16 residues. CDR1 and CDR2 from the germline V gene are LGHNA and YNFKEQ. The CDR3 DNA sequence: TGTGCCAGCAGCCAAGAGATTAGCGGGAGGGGAGAGACCCAGTACTTC. Protein: CASSQEISGRGETQYF.

This clonotype appeared a few times. The chain recombines TRBV24-1 with TRBJ2-1, with 13 positions matching TRBD2. Germline CDR1 reads KGHDR; CDR2 reads SFDVKD. Trimming took 2 bases from V and 9 from J; bases not matched to a gene: 12. The CDR3 loop spans 18 amino acids. The CDR3 DNA is TGTGCCACCAGTGATTCTCGACGGACTAGCGGGAGAACCGGTGAGCAGTTCTTC. Translated: CATSDSRRTSGRTGEQFF.

This clonotype was seen a few times. The chain joins TRBV7-6 to TRBJ2-7; 7 nucleotides line up with TRBD2. V shed 3 bases, J shed 0 bases, and the junction held 5 bases outside the gene matches. Germline V gene lookup returns CDR1 SGHVS and CDR2 FNYEAQ. This CDR3 is built from 15 residues. In nucleotides, the CDR3 is TGTGCCAGCAGCTTCCTAGCGGAAAGCTCCTACGAGCAGTACTTC. Residues: CASSFLAESSYEQYF.